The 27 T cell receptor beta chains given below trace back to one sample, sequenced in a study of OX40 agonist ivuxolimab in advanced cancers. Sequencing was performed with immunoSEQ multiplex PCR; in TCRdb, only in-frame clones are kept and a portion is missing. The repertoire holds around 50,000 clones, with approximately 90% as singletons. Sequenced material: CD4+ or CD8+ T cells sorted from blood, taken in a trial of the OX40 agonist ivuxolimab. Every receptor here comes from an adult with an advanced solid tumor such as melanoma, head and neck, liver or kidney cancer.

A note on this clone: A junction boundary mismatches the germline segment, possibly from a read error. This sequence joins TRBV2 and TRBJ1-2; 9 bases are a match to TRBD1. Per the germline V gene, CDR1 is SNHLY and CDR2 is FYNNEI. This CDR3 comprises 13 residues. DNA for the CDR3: TGTGCCAGCATCTACGCCCCGGGACAGGGAAGTGCCTTC. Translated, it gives CASIYAPGQGSAF.

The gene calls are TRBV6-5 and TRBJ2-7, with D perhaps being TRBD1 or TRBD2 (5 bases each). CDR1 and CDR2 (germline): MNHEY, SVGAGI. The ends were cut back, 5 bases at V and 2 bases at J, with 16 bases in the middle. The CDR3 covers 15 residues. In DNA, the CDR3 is TGTGCCAGCAGTCTAGGGACCACGGGGCCCTACGAGCAGTACTTC. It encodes CASSLGTTGPYEQYF.

CDR3: CASSPLEGQGNTEAFF. CDR3 nucleotides: TGTGCCAGCTCACCCTTAGAGGGTCAGGGGAACACTGAAGCTTTCTTT. The chain links TRBV18 to TRBJ1-1; D perhaps matches TRBD1 (5 bases). CDR3 length equals 16 residues. CDR1 and CDR2 from the germline V gene are KGHSH and LQKENI. The V and J ends lost 3 bases and 1 base respectively, with 15 bases between them.

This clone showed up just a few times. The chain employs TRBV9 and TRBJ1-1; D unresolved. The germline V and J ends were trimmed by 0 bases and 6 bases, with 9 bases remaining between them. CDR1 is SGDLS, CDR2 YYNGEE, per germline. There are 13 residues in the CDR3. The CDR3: CASSVGPRAEAFF. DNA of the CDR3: TGTGCCAGCAGCGTAGGCCCCCGGGCTGAAGCTTTCTTT.

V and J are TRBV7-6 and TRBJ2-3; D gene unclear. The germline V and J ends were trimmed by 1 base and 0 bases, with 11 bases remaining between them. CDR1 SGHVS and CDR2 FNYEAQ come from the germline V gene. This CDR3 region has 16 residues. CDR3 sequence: CASSLGSGRSTDTQYF. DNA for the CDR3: TGTGCCAGCAGCTTAGGCTCCGGCCGTAGCACAGATACGCAGTATTTT.

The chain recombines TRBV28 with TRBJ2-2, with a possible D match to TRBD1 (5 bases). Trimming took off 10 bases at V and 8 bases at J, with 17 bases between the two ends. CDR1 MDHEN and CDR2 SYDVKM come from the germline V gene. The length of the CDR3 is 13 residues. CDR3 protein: CANGSQGTGELFF. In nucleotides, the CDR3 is TGTGCCAACGGATCTCAGGGTACTGGGGAGCTGTTTTTT. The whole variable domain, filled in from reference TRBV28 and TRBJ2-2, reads DVKVTQSSRYLVKRTGEKVFLECVQDMDHENMFWYRQDPGLGLRLIYFSYDVKMKEKGDIPEGYSVSREKKERFSLILESASTNQTSMYLCANGSQGTGELFFGEGSRLTVL.

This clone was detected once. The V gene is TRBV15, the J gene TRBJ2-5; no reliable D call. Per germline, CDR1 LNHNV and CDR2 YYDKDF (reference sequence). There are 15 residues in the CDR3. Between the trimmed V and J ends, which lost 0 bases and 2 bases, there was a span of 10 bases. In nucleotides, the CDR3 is TGTGCCACCAGCAGAGATCCCGGCACACAAGAGACCCAGTACTTC. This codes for CATSRDPGTQETQYF.

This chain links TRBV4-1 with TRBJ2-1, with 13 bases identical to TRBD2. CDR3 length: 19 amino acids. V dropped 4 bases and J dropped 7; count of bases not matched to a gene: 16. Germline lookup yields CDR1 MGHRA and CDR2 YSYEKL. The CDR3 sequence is CASSPFLTRTSGSKNEQFF. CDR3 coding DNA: TGCGCCAGCAGCCCTTTTTTAACCAGGACTAGCGGGAGTAAAAATGAGCAGTTCTTC.

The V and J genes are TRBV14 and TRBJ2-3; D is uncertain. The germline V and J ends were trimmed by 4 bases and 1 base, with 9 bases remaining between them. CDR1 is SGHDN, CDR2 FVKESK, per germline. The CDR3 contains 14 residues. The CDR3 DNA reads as TGTGCCAGCAGCCCCTCATTGGGCACAGATACGCAGTATTTT. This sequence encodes CASSPSLGTDTQYF.

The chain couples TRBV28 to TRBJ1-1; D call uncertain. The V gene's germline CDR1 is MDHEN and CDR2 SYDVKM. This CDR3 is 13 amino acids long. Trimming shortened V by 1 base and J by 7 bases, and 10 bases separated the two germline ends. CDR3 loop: CASSLYIQNEAFF. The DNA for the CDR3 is TGTGCCAGCAGTTTATATATTCAGAATGAAGCTTTCTTT. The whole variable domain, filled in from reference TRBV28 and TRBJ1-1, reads DVKVTQSSRYLVKRTGEKVFLECVQDMDHENMFWYRQDPGLGLRLIYFSYDVKMKEKGDIPEGYSVSREKKERFSLILESASTNQTSMYLCASSLYIQNEAFFGQGTRLTVV.

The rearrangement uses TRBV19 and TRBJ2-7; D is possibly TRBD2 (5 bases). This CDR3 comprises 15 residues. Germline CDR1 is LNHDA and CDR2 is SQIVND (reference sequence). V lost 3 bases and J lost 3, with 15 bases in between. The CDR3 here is CASSMGRLNSYEQYF. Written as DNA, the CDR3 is TGTGCCAGTAGTATGGGAAGACTAAACAGCTACGAGCAGTACTTC. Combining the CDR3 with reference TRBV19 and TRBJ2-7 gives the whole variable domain DGGITQSPKYLFRKEGQNVTLSCEQNLNHDAMYWYRQDPGQGLRLIYYSQIVNDFQKGDIAEGYSVSREKKESFPLTVTSAQKNPTAFYLCASSMGRLNSYEQYFGPGTRLTVT.

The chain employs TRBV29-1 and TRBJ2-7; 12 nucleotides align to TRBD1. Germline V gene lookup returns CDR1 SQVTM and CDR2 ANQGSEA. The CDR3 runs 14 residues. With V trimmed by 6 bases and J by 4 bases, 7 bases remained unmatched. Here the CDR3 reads CSVQGQGAEYEQYF. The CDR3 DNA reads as TGCAGCGTGCAGGGACAGGGGGCGGAATACGAGCAGTACTTC.

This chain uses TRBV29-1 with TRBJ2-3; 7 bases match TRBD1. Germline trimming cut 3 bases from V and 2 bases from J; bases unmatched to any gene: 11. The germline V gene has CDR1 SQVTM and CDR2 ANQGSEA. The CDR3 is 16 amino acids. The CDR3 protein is CSVDPLGQSITDTQYF. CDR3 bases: TGCAGCGTTGATCCCCTGGGACAGTCGATCACAGATACGCAGTATTTT.

CDR3 protein: CASSFSYRETQYF. The CDR3 bases are TGTGCCAGCAGCTTTAGCTATCGAGAGACCCAGTACTTC. The rearrangement links TRBV7-2 to TRBJ2-5; D gene ambiguous. Between the trimmed V and J ends, which lost 3 bases and 4 bases, there was a span of 9 bases. The CDR3 consists of 13 residues. Germline values: CDR1 SGHTA, CDR2 FQGNSA.

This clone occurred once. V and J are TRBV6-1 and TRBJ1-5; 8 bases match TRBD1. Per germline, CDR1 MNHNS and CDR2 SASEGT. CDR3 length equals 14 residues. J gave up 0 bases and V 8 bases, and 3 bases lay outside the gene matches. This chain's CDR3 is CASRTGYSNQPQHF. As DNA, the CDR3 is TGTGCCAGCCGGACAGGGTATAGCAATCAGCCCCAGCATTTT.

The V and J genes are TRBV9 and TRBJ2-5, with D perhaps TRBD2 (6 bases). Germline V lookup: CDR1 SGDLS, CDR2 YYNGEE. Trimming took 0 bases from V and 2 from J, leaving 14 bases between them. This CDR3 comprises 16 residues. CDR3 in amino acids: CASSVAVGGTQETQYF. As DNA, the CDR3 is TGTGCCAGCAGCGTAGCTGTGGGTGGGACTCAAGAGACCCAGTACTTC. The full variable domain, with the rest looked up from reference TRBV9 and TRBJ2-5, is DSGVTQTPKHLITATGQRVTLRCSPRSGDLSVYWYQQSLDQGLQFLIQYYNGEERAKGNILERFSAQQFPDLHSELNLSSLELGDSALYFCASSVAVGGTQETQYFGPGTRLLVL.

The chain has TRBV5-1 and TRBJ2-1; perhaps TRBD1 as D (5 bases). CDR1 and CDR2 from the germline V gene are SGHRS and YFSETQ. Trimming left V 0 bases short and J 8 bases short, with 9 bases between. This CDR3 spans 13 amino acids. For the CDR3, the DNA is TGCGCCAGCAGCTTGGCAGGGTTCGATGAGCAGTTCTTC. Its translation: CASSLAGFDEQFF.

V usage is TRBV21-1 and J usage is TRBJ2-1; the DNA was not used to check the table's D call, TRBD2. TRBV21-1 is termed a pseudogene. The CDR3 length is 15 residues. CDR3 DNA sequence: TGTGCCAGCAGCAAAGGGTTCAGGACTCCCAATGAGCAGTTCTTC. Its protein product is CASSKGFRTPNEQFF.

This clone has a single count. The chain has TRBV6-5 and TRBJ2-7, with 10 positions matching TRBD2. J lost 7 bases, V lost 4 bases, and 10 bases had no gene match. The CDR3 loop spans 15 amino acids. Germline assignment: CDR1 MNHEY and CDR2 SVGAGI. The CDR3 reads CASSSLAGDFGEQYF. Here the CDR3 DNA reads TGTGCCAGCAGTTCCCTAGCGGGAGATTTTGGAGAGCAGTACTTC.

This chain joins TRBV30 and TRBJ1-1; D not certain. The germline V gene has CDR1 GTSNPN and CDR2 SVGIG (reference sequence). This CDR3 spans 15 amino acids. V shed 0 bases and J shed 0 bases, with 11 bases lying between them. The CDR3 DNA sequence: TGTGCCTGGAGTGTACGGGCCGCAATGAACACTGAAGCTTTCTTT. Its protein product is CAWSVRAAMNTEAFF.

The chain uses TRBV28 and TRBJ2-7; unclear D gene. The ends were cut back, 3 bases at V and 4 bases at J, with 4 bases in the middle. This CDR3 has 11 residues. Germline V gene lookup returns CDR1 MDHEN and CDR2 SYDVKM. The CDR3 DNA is TGTGCCAGCAGTTTGCAGTACGAGCAGTACTTC. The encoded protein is CASSLQYEQYF.

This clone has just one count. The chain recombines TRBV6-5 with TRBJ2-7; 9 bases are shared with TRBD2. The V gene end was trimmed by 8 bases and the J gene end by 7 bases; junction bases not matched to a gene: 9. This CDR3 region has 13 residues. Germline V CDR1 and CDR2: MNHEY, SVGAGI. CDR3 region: CASLLAGAKEQYF. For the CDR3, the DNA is TGTGCCAGCTTATTAGCGGGAGCAAAGGAGCAGTACTTC.

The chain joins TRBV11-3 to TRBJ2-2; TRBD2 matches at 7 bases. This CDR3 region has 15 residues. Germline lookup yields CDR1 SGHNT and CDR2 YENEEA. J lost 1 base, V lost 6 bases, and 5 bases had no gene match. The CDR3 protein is CASRSGLGNTGELFF. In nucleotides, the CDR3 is TGTGCCAGCAGATCCGGACTAGGGAACACCGGGGAGCTGTTTTTT.

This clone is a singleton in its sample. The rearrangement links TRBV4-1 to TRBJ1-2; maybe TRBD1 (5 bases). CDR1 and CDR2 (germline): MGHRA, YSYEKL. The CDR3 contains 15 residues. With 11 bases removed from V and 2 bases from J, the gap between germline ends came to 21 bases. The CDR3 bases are TGCGCCCCCTGGGGGACTACCCCGGGGAACTATGGCTACACCTTC. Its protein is CAPWGTTPGNYGYTF.

The CDR3, as DNA: TGTGCCAGCAGCTCTCCCCGGACAGGGTGGCGGTCACCCCTCCACTTT. Protein product: CASSSPRTGWRSPLHF. The rearrangement links TRBV11-2 to TRBJ1-6, with 8 bases matching TRBD1. V lost 4 bases, J lost 10 bases, and 12 bases stayed unmatched. The CDR3 runs 16 residues. Germline V CDR1 and CDR2: SGHAT, FQNNGV.

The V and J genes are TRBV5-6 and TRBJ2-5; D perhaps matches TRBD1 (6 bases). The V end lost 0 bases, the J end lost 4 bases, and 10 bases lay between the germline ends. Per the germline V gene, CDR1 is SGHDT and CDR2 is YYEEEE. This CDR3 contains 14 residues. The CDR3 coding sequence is TGTGCCAGCAGCTTGGGGACAGCCCTAGAGACCCAGTACTTC. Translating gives CASSLGTALETQYF.

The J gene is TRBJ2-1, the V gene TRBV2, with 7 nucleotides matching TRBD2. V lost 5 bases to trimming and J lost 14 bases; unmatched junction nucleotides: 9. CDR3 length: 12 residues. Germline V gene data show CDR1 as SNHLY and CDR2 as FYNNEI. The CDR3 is CASSYSAGREFF. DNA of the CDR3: TGTGCCAGCAGTTATTCGGCGGGGAGGGAGTTCTTC. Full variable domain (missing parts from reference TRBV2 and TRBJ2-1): EPEVTQTPSHQVTQMGQEVILRCVPISNHLYFYWYRQILGQKVEFLVSFYNNEISEKSEIFDDQFSVERPDGSNFTLKIRSTKLEDSAMYFCASSYSAGREFFGPGTRLTVL.